This T cell receptor beta chain was retrieved from a study of blood T cell repertoires in COVID-19. Background on the study: The United States, Italy and Spain were the sources of the acute and convalescent COVID-19 samples. PBMCs, B-cell-depleted T cells, or T cells provided the cDNA or gDNA that made up the material.

Authors' data handling: Cell counts per sample came from amplifying reference gene primers. Assay used: immunoSEQ multiplex PCR; TCRdb lists only in-frame clones, some missing. The V and J calls and the clone size are those of that table, but D and trimming were determined from the DNA. This table holds a few hundred thousand clones, roughly 90% found once. This CDR3 is 12 amino acids long. The V gene lost 8 bases and the J gene lost 7 bases, with 14 bases spanning the gap. The source is a woman aged 40 to 50 who had recovered from COVID-19. Material for sequencing was peripheral blood. The genes are TRBV12-3 or TRBV12-4 and TRBJ1-2; D perhaps matches TRBD1 (6 bases). This chain's CDR3 is CASGPQGSGYTF. The DNA of the CDR3 is TGTGCCAGCGGCCCACAGGGTTCTGGCTACACCTTC.